The 18 T cell receptor beta chains listed next were all sequenced from one sample in a study of regulatory T cells in long-lasting Graves disease. For TCR beta, libraries came from iRepertoire HTBI primers and Arm-PCR of CDR3 regions. MiXCR, applied by TCRdb to the multiplex PCR reads, yields one record per CDR3 protein. The table has some 460,000 distinct CDR3 sequences, 16% seen once; the top ten hold about 12%. Time point indicated: newly diagnosed GD, antithyroid drugs for less than 3 months. The TCR library was made from RNA that had been extracted from PBMCs in TRIzol. These data were likewise used in another study, on T cells in Graves' hyperthyroidism and ophthalmopathy.

Source: peripheral blood mononuclear cells (PBMCs), taken at new diagnosis, from a patient treated with antithyroid drugs. The receptors stem from a man between 35 and 55 years old with Graves disease.

This CDR3 is CASSRPGGLGYGYTF. CDR3 coding DNA: TGTGCCAGCAGCCGGCCCGGGGGGTTGGGCTATGGCTACACCTTC. The rearrangement joins TRBV7-9 to TRBJ1-2; perhaps TRBD1 as D (5 bases). Trimming cost V 5 bases and J 4 bases, with 17 bases left between them. The germline gives CDR1 SEHNR, CDR2 FQNEAQ (reference sequence). The CDR3 extends over 15 amino acids.

The V call is TRBV28, the J call TRBJ2-1; a possible D gene is TRBD1 (6 bases). Trimming stripped 6 bases from V and 6 bases from J, with 9 bases between. CDR3 size: 12 residues. Looked up from germline, CDR1 is MDHEN and CDR2 is SYDVKM. This chain's CDR3 is CASSRQVNEQFF. CDR3 in DNA: TGTGCCAGCAGCCGACAGGTCAATGAGCAGTTCTTC.

The chain has TRBV5-1 and TRBJ2-3; D possibly corresponds to TRBD1 (6 bases). Germline V gene data show CDR1 as SGHRS and CDR2 as YFSETQ. V gave up 0 bases and J gave up 0 bases, with 17 bases separating them. The CDR3 contains 18 residues. CDR3 DNA: TGCGCCAGCAGCTTGGCACCCAGGGGCGCGGGTAGCACAGATACGCAGTATTTT. Amino acids: CASSLAPRGAGSTDTQYF.

This clonotype came up many times. This chain uses TRBV30 with TRBJ2-7; 7 bases agree with TRBD1. V dropped 2 bases and J dropped 0; count of bases not matched to a gene: 13. The CDR3 has 17 amino acids. CDR1 and CDR2 from the germline V gene are GTSNPN and SVGIG (reference sequence). For the CDR3, the DNA is TGTGCCTGGAGTTCACGGCGACAGGGCCAGAGCTCCTACGAGCAGTACTTC. This encodes CAWSSRRQGQSSYEQYF.

The chain joins TRBV28 to TRBJ2-4; 7 nucleotides line up with TRBD2. Unmatched junction bases numbered 20, after V lost 6 bases and J lost 0 bases. The CDR3 spans 20 residues. Germline-derived CDR1 and CDR2 are MDHEN and SYDVKM. The CDR3 nucleotides read TGTGCCAGCAGGCCAATAATTCGGGAGGCACCTAGACTAGCCAAAAACATTCAGTACTTC. As protein: CASRPIIREAPRLAKNIQYF. The complete variable domain, with remaining parts taken from reference TRBV28 and TRBJ2-4, reads DVKVTQSSRYLVKRTGEKVFLECVQDMDHENMFWYRQDPGLGLRLIYFSYDVKMKEKGDIPEGYSVSREKKERFSLILESASTNQTSMYLCASRPIIREAPRLAKNIQYFGAGTRLSVL.

The V and J genes are TRBV24-1 and TRBJ1-2; D unclear. The V gene's germline CDR1 is KGHDR and CDR2 SFDVKD. Trimming removed 1 base at V and 2 bases at J, with 7 bases between. CDR3 length equals 14 residues. CDR3 sequence: CATSDLRQNYGYTF. In DNA form, the CDR3 reads TGTGCCACCAGTGATTTACGGCAGAACTATGGCTACACCTTC.

This chain uses TRBV9 with TRBJ1-5, with D unresolved. CDR1 is SGDLS and CDR2 is YYNGEE in the germline V gene. The CDR3 is 14 residues long. The germline V and J ends were trimmed by 3 bases and 6 bases, with 13 bases remaining between them. The CDR3 loop is CASSETEGGQPQHF. The CDR3 DNA reads as TGTGCCAGCAGCGAAACCGAAGGTGGTCAGCCCCAGCATTTT.

The sample holds many counts of this clonotype. The chain carries TRBV30 and TRBJ1-1, with D unclear. The germline gives CDR1 GTSNPN, CDR2 SVGIG (reference sequence). Trimming shortened V by 2 bases and J by 8 bases, and 9 bases separated the two germline ends. This CDR3 is 11 amino acids long. This CDR3 reads CAWSRVGEAFF. The CDR3 coding sequence is TGTGCCTGGAGTAGAGTGGGAGAAGCTTTCTTT.

This clonotype was counted only a few times. The CDR3 DNA sequence: TGTGCCACCAGTGACCCCCCACGGGGTGAGCAGTTCTTC. Amino acids: CATSDPPRGEQFF. This sequence joins TRBV24-1 and TRBJ2-1, with D maybe TRBD2 (5 bases). This CDR3 contains 13 residues. Per the germline V gene, CDR1 is KGHDR and CDR2 is SFDVKD. Trimming left V 4 bases short and J 9 bases short, with 12 bases between.

The chain uses TRBV12-3 or TRBV12-4 and TRBJ2-1, with D tentatively TRBD2 (7 bases). The J call may be mistaken, given a closer DNA end match to TRBJ2-5. The CDR3 contains 16 residues. As DNA, the CDR3 is TGTGCCAGCAGCCCCGGGTTAATGGGGGGGCGGGAGACCCAGTACTTC. It is translated as CASSPGLMGGRETQYF.

The gene calls are TRBV24-1 and TRBJ2-1; 7 bases map to TRBD1. V lost 4 bases and J lost 7; bases outside the gene matches: 12. This CDR3 is built from 16 residues. CDR1 and CDR2 (germline): KGHDR, SFDVKD. The CDR3 spells CATSDHGTARGNEQFF. The CDR3 DNA follows: TGTGCCACCAGTGACCACGGGACAGCTCGAGGGAATGAGCAGTTCTTC.

This clonotype came up many times. The CDR3 DNA follows: TGTGCCAGCAGCCACCAGACTCCTGACGAGCAGTACTTC. It specifies CASSHQTPDEQYF. The rearrangement joins TRBV3-1 to TRBJ2-7; the D is unclear. Trimming stripped 3 bases from V and 5 bases from J, with 11 bases between. The CDR3 totals 13 residues. Germline V gene sequence: CDR1 LGHDT, CDR2 YNNKEL (reference sequence).

This clonotype was recorded many times. The junction differs from germline at one of its ends, possibly a read error. The CDR3 DNA reads as TGCTCCTGGGGGTGGGCCAACGTCCTGACTTTC. This gives the protein CSWGWANVLTF. This rearrangement joins TRBV28 to TRBJ2-6; perhaps D is TRBD1 or TRBD2 (5 bases each). Germline V gene lookup returns CDR1 MDHEN and CDR2 SYDVKM. The CDR3 is 11 amino acids.

V gene TRBV7-8 combines with J gene TRBJ1-5; 8 bases agree with TRBD1. There are 13 residues in the CDR3. Germline-derived CDR1 and CDR2 are SGHVS and FQNEAQ. With 8 bases clipped from V and 5 bases from J, the junction kept 5 bases outside the gene matches. The CDR3 loop is CASADREYQPQHF. CDR3 bases: TGTGCCAGCGCGGACAGGGAGTATCAGCCCCAGCATTTT.

This clonotype was observed a few times. This chain links TRBV5-1 with TRBJ2-3; D is possibly TRBD1 (6 bases). Germline V gene sequence: CDR1 SGHRS, CDR2 YFSETQ. CDR3 size: 15 residues. Trimming cost V 3 bases and J 2 bases, with 13 bases left between them. For the CDR3, the DNA is TGCGCCAGCAGCTCCCCGGGACAAACCACAGATACGCAGTATTTT. Protein product: CASSSPGQTTDTQYF.

This clonotype has just a few counts. This chain uses TRBV25-1 with TRBJ2-1, with D possibly TRBD1 on 6 matching bases. CDR3 length: 15 residues. Germline V gene data show CDR1 as MGHDK and CDR2 as SYGVNS. V was trimmed by 1 base and J by 1 base, leaving 8 bases between them. The CDR3 protein is CASSEFTGSYNEQFF. CDR3 in DNA: TGTGCCAGCAGTGAATTCACAGGGTCCTACAATGAGCAGTTCTTC.

This sequence joins TRBV24-1 and TRBJ2-7; 9 bases fit TRBD1. The CDR3 spans 15 residues. V shed 0 bases and J 7 bases; nucleotides not matched to a gene: 6. Per the germline V gene, CDR1 is KGHDR and CDR2 is SFDVKD. Written as DNA, the CDR3 is TGTGCCACCAGTGATTTGCCTACAGGGGGCGGTGAGCAGTACTTC. Translation: CATSDLPTGGGEQYF.

The V and J genes are TRBV9 and TRBJ1-1; the D is unclear. The V end lost 0 bases, the J end lost 2 bases, and 11 bases lay between the germline ends. There are 15 residues in the CDR3. CDR1 and CDR2 from the germline V gene are SGDLS and YYNGEE. The CDR3 region is CASSVEEDLNTEAFF. For the CDR3, the DNA is TGTGCCAGCAGCGTAGAAGAAGATCTCAACACTGAAGCTTTCTTT. The variable domain in full, with the rest retrieved from reference TRBV9 and TRBJ1-1, is DSGVTQTPKHLITATGQRVTLRCSPRSGDLSVYWYQQSLDQGLQFLIQYYNGEERAKGNILERFSAQQFPDLHSELNLSSLELGDSALYFCASSVEEDLNTEAFFGQGTRLTVV.